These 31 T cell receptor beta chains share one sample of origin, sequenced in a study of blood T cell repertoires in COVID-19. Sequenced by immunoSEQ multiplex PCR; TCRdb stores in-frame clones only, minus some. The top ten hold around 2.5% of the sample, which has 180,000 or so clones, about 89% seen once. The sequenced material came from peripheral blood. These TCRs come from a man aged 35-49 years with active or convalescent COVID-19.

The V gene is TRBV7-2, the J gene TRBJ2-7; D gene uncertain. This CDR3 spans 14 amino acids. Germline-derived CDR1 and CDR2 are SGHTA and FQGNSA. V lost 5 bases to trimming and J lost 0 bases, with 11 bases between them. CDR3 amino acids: CASSGDPSSYEQYF. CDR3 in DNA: TGTGCCAGCAGCGGAGACCCCAGCTCCTACGAGCAGTACTTC.

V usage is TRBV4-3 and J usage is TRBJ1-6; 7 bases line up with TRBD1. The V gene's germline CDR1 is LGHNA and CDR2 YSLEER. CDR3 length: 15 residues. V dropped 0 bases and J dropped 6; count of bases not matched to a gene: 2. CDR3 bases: TGCGCCAGCAGCCAAGAGGACAGGATTAATTCACCCCTCCACTTT. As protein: CASSQEDRINSPLHF.

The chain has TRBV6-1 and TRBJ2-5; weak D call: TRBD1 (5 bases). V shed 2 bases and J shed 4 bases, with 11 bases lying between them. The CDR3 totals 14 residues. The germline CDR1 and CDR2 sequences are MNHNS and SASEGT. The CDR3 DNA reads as TGTGCCAGCAGTGAACAAGGGGCGGTAGAGACCCAGTACTTC. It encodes CASSEQGAVETQYF.

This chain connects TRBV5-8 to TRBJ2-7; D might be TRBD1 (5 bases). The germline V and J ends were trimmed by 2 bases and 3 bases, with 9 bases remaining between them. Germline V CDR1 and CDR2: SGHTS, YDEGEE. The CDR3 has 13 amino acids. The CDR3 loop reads CASSFGHGYEQYF. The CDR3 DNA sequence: TGTGCCAGCAGCTTCGGACACGGCTACGAGCAGTACTTC.

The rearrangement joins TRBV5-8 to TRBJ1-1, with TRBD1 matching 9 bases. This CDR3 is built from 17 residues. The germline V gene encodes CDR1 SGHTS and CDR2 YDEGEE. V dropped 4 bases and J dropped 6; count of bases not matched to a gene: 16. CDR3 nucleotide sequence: TGTGCCAGCAGCGCCCGGACAGGGGCTCGGGTGACCCCTGAAGCTTTCTTT. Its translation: CASSARTGARVTPEAFF. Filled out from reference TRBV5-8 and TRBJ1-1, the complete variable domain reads EAGVTQSPTHLIKTRGQQATLRCSPISGHTSVYWYQQALGLGLQFLLWYDEGEERNRGNFPPRFSGRQFPNYSSELNVNALELEDSALYLCASSARTGARVTPEAFFGQGTRLTVV.

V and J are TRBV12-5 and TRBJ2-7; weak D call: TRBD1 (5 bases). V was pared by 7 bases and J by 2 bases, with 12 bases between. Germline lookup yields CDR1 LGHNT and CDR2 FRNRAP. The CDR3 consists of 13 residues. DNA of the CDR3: TGTGCTAGTGCCAGAGACAGTCCCTACGAGCAGTACTTC. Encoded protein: CASARDSPYEQYF.

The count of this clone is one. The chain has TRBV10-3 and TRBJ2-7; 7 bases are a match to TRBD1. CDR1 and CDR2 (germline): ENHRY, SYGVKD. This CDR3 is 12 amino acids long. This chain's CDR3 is CATEEGGDEQYF. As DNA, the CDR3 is TGTGCAACGGAGGAAGGGGGCGATGAGCAGTACTTC.

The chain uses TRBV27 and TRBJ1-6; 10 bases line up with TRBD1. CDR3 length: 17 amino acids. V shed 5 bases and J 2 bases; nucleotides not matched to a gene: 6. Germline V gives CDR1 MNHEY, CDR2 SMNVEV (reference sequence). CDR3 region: CASSPRTGGAYNSPLHF. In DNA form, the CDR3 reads TGTGCCAGCAGTCCTCGGACAGGGGGTGCCTATAATTCACCCCTCCACTTT.

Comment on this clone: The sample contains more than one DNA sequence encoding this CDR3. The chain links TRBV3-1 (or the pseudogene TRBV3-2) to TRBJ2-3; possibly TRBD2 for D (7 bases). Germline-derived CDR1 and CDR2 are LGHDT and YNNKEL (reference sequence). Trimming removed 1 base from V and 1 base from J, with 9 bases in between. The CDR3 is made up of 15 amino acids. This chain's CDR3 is CASSQGGGRTDTQYF. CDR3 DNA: TGTGCCAGCAGCCAAGGGGGGGGCCGCACAGATACGCAGTATTTT.

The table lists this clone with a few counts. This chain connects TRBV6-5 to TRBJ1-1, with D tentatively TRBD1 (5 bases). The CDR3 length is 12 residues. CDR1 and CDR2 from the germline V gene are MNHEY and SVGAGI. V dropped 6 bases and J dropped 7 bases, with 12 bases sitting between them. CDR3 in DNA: TGTGCCAGCAGACCAGGGATGGGTGAAGCTTTCTTT. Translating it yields CASRPGMGEAFF.

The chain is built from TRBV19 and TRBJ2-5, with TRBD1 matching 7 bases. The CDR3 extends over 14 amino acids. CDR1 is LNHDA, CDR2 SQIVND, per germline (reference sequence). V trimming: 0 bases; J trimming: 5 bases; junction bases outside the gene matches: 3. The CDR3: CASSIEGTAETQYF. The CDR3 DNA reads TGTGCCAGTAGTATAGAGGGGACAGCTGAGACCCAGTACTTC.

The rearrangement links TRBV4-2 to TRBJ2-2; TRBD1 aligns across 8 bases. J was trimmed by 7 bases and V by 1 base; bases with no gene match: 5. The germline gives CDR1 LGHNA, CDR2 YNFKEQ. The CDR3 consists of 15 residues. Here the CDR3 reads CASSQGQGFVGELFF. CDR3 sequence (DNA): TGTGCCAGCAGCCAAGGACAGGGGTTTGTCGGGGAGCTGTTTTTT.

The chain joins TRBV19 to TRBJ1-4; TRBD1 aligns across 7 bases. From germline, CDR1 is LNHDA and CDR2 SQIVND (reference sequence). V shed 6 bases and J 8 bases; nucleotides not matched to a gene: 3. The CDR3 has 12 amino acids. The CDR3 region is CASRQGPEKLFF. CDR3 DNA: TGTGCCAGTAGACAGGGGCCGGAAAAACTGTTTTTT.

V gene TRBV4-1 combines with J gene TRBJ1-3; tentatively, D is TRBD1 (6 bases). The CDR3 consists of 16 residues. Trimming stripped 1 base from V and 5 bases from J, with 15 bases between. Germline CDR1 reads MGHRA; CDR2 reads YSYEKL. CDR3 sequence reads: CASSQVGTPWRNTIYF. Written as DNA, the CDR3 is TGCGCCAGCAGCCAAGTTGGGACACCGTGGAGAAACACCATATATTTT.

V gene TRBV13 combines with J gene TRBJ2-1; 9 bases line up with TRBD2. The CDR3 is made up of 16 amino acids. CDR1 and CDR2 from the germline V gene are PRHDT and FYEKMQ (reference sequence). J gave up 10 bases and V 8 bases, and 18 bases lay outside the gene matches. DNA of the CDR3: TGTGCCAGCTCGGCGCGTGAGCCGGGACTAGCAGGCGAGCAGTTCTTC. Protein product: CASSAREPGLAGEQFF. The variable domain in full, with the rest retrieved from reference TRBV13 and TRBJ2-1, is AAGVIQSPRHLIKEKRETATLKCYPIPRHDTVYWYQQGPGQDPQFLISFYEKMQSDKGSIPDRFSAQQFSDYHSELNMSSLELGDSALYFCASSAREPGLAGEQFFGPGTRLTVL.

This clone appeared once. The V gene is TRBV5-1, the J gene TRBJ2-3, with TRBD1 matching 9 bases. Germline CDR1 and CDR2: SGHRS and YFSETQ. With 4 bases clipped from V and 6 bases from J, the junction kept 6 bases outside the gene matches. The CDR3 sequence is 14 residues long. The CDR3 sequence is CASSRGQGGDTQYF. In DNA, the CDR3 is TGCGCCAGCAGCCGGGGACAGGGTGGCGATACGCAGTATTTT.

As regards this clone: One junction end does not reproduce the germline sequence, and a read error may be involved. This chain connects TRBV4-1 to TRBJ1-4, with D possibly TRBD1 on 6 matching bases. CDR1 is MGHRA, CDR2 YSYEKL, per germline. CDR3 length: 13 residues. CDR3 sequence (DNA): TGCGCCAGCAGCCAAGTGGAAGGTAGCCCAGGGGTTTTT. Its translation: CASSQVEGSPGVF.

The CDR3 sequence: CASSPIRGAGKNIQYF. CDR3 nucleotide sequence: TGCGCCAGCAGCCCTATACGGGGGGCCGGCAAAAACATTCAGTACTTC. The chain couples TRBV4-1 to TRBJ2-4; tentative D call: TRBD2 (7 bases). V lost 4 bases and J 3 bases, leaving 16 bases between the germline ends. The CDR3 runs 16 residues. CDR1 is MGHRA and CDR2 is YSYEKL in the germline V gene.

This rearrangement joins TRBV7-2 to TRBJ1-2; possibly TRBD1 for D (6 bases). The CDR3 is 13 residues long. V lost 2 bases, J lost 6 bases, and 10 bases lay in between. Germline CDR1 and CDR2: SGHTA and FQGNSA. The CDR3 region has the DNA TGTGCCAGCAGCTTAAACAGGGCAGATGGCTACACCTTC. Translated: CASSLNRADGYTF.

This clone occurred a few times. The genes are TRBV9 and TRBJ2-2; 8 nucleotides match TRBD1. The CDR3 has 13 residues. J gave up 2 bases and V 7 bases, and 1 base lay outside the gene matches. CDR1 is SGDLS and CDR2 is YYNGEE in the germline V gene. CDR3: CASDRGNTGELFF. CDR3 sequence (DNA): TGTGCCAGCGACAGGGGAAACACCGGGGAGCTGTTTTTT.

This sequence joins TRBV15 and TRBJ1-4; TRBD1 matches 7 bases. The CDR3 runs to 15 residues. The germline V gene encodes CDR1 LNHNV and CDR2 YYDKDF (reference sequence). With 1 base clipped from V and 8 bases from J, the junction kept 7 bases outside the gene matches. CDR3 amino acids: CATSRGRGVEEKLFF. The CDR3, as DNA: TGTGCCACCAGCAGAGGCAGGGGGGTGGAGGAAAAACTGTTTTTT.

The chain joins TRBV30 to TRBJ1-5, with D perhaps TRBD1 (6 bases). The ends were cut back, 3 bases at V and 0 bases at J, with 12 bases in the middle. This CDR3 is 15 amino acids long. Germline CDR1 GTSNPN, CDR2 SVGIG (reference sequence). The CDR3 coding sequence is TGTGCCTGGAGCCATGGGACACATAGCAATCAGCCCCAGCATTTT. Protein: CAWSHGTHSNQPQHF.

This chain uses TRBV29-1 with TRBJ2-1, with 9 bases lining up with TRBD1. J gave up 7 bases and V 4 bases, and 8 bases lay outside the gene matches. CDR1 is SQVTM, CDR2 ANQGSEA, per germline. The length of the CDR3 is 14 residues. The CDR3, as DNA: TGCAGCGTTGTGAAGGGACAGGGTGGAAATGAGCAGTTCTTC. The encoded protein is CSVVKGQGGNEQFF.

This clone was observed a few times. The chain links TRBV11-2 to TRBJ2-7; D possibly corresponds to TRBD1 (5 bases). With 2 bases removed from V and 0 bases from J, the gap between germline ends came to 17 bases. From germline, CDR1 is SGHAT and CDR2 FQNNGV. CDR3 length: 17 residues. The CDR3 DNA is TGTGCCAGCAGCTTAAGCCAGGGCCGAGTTAGCTCCTACGAGCAGTACTTC. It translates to CASSLSQGRVSSYEQYF.

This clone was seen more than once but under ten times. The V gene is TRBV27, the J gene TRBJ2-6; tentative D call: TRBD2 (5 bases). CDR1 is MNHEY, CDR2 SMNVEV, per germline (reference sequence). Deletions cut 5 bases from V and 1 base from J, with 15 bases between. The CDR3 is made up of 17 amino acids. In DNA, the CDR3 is TGTGCCAGCAGTAGCCGGGTAGGACTTTCTGGGGCCAACGTCCTGACTTTC. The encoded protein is CASSSRVGLSGANVLTF.

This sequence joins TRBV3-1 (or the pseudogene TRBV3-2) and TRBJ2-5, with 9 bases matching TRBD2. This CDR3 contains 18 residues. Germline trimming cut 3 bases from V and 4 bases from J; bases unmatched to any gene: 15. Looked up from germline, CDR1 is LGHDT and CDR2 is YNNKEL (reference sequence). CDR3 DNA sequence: TGTGCCAGCAGCCATGGTCTCCTGGCGGGGGGGCAAGGAGAGACCCAGTACTTC. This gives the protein CASSHGLLAGGQGETQYF.

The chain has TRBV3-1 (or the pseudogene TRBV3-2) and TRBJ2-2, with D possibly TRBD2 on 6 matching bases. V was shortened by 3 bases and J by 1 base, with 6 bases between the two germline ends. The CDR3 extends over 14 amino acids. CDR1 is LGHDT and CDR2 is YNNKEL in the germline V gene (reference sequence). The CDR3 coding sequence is TGTGCCAGCAGCCAGACTAGGAACACCGGGGAGCTGTTTTTT. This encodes CASSQTRNTGELFF.

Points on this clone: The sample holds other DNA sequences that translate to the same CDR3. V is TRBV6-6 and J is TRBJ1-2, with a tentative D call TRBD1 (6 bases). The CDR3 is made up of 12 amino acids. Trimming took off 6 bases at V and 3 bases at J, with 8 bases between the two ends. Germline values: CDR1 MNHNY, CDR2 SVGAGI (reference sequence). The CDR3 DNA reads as TGTGCCAGCAGCAGGACAGACTATGGCTACACCTTC. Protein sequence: CASSRTDYGYTF.

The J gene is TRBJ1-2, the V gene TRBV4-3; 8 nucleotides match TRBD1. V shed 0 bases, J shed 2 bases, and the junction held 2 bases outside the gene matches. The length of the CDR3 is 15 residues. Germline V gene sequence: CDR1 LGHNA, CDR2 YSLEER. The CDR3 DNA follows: TGCGCCAGCAGCCAAGACCGGACAGGGAACTATGGCTACACCTTC. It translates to CASSQDRTGNYGYTF.

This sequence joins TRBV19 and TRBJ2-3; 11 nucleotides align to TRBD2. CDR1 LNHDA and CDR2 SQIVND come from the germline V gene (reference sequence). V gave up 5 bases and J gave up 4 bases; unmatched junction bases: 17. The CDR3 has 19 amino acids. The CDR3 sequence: CASSPFPPSGGPVADTQYF. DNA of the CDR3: TGTGCCAGTAGTCCCTTCCCCCCTAGCGGGGGGCCTGTTGCAGATACGCAGTATTTT. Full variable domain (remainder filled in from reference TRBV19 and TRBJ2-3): DGGITQSPKYLFRKEGQNVTLSCEQNLNHDAMYWYRQDPGQGLRLIYYSQIVNDFQKGDIAEGYSVSREKKESFPLTVTSAQKNPTAFYLCASSPFPPSGGPVADTQYFGPGTRLTVL.

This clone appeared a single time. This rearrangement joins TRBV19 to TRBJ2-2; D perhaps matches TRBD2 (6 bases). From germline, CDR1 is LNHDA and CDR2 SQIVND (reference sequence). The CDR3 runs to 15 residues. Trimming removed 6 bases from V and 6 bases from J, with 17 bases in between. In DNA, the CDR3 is TGTGCCAGTAGAGCAGACAGACTAGGTGCCGGGGAGCTGTTTTTT. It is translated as CASRADRLGAGELFF.